The 3 T cell receptor beta chains given below trace back to one sample, sequenced in a study of cytomegalovirus exposure and HLA in healthy donors. PCR involved 60 Vbeta and 13 Jbeta primers. Sequenced by immunoSEQ multiplex PCR; TCRdb stores in-frame clones only, minus some. The data hold approximately 140,000 clones, with approximately 82% observed a single time. The sequencing input was PBMCs. The receptor set was obtained from a man in his forties in good health and CMV-seronegative.

The chain uses TRBV29-1 and TRBJ2-7; TRBD1 agrees at 8 bases. V was clipped by 1 base and J by 7 bases; unmatched bases: 3. Germline CDR1 reads SQVTM; CDR2 reads ANQGSEA. This CDR3 region has 12 residues. CDR3 in amino acids: CSVEGTGFEQYF. The CDR3 coding sequence is TGCAGCGTTGAAGGGACAGGGTTTGAGCAGTACTTC.

The sample holds a few counts of this clone. The CDR3 sequence is CASSQETGPYSNQPQHF. In nucleotides, the CDR3 is TGTGCCAGCAGCCAAGAAACAGGGCCGTATAGCAATCAGCCCCAGCATTTT. The V call is TRBV4-2, the J call TRBJ1-5; perhaps TRBD1 as D (6 bases). This CDR3 region has 17 residues. Germline loops: CDR1 LGHNA, CDR2 YNFKEQ. Trimming pared 0 bases from V and 0 bases from J, leaving 12 bases between.

The chain employs TRBV7-3 and TRBJ2-3, with TRBD2 matching 12 bases. The CDR3 runs 14 residues. V shed 5 bases, J shed 5 bases, and the junction held 2 bases outside the gene matches. CDR1 is SGHTA and CDR2 is FQGTGA in the germline V gene. CDR3 region: CASSPSGGEDTQYF. The CDR3 nucleotides read TGTGCCAGCAGCCCTAGCGGGGGGGAAGATACGCAGTATTTT.